These T cell receptor beta chains were read from a single sample in a study of response to subunit inactivated influenza vaccine. TCRdb fed the RT-PCR reads into MiXCR, producing one record per CDR3 protein. The table shows 550,000 to 650,000 distinct CDR3 sequences, with about 12% occurring only once. Here the sequenced sample was PBMCs from blood, taken on the day of vaccination. The origin of the receptors is a man aged 45-60 years who received an inactivated influenza vaccine. Each CDR3 is given with its conserved first and last residue. The D gene is left open where the match is weak. A row's size may be missing; if present it is once, few, many or a size class.

clone_size j_call d_call v_call cdr3_nt cdr3_aa
NA TRBJ2-7 TRBD2 TRBV11-2 TGTGCCAGCAGCATAGCGGGGGGCTTCCAGTACTTC CASSIAGGFQYF
NA TRBJ2-1 TRBD2 TRBV4-3 TGCGCCAGCAGCCAAGAACTGGTGGCTAGCGGGGGGAATGAGCAGTTCTTC CASSQELVASGGNEQFF
NA TRBJ2-1 TRBD2 TRBV2 TGTGCCAGCAATTTAGCGGGAGAGCAGTTCTTC CASNLAGEQFF
few TRBJ1-5 NA TRBV7-8 TGTGCCAGCAGCTTAGAAAGTAGGGGCCCAACCAGCCAGCATTTT CASSLESRGPTSQHF
NA TRBJ1-6 TRBD1 TRBV20-1 TGCAGTGCTACCCGGGACAGGGGTTCACCCCTCCACTTT CSATRDRGSPLHF
NA TRBJ2-1 NA TRBV2 TGTGCGATGACCCGGCTCAGGAACAATGAGCAGTTCTTC CAMTRLRNNEQFF
few TRBJ2-1 NA TRBV27 TGTGCCAGCAGTTGGTCAGGGTCCAATGAGCAGTTCTTC CASSWSGSNEQFF
few TRBJ2-1 TRBD2 TRBV29-1 TGCAGCGTTCGGGGGAGACTAGCTATTGAGCAGTTCTTC CSVRGRLAIEQFF
few TRBJ2-7 TRBD2 TRBV20-1 TGCAGTGTTCAGTTAGCGGGGAGGAGCTCCTACGAGCAGTACTTC CSVQLAGRSSYEQYF
few TRBJ2-3 TRBD2 TRBV7-3 TGTGCCAGCAGCAAACTAGCGGGGAGCATTGATACGCAGTATTTT CASSKLAGSIDTQYF
NA TRBJ2-7 TRBD2 TRBV11-2 TGTGCCAGCAGTTCTGCTGCGGGACTAGGATCCTACGAGCAGTACTTC CASSSAAGLGSYEQYF
NA TRBJ2-1 TRBD1 TRBV25-1 TGTGCCAGCCAAGGACAGGAGTACAATGAGCAGTTCTTC CASQGQEYNEQFF
NA TRBJ2-7 NA TRBV7-9 TGTGCCAGCAGCTTAGAGTTGGGGGCGAGCTACGAGCAGTACTTC CASSLELGASYEQYF
many TRBJ2-2 TRBD1 TRBV14 TGTGCCAGCAGTCGGCGGACAGGGGGCATTATTTCTGCCGGGGAGCTGTTTTTT CASSRRTGGIISAGELFF
NA TRBJ1-1 TRBD1 TRBV28 TGTGCCAGCCGCATAGGTGGGCAGGGGGCGAACACTGAAGCTTTCTTT CASRIGGQGANTEAFF
few TRBJ1-5 NA TRBV12-3/TRBV12-4 TGTGCCAGCACACACCGCGGGGACACTGGCGGGCCCCAGCATTTT CASTHRGDTGGPQHF
few TRBJ1-1 NA TRBV7-9 TGTGCCAGCAGCTTAGCAGCCGATTCAGGAGCTTTCTTT CASSLAADSGAFF
NA TRBJ1-5 TRBD1 TRBV29-1 TGCAGCGCCGGGGACAGGGGGGGACAGCCCCAGCATTTT CSAGDRGGQPQHF
NA TRBJ2-1 TRBD2 TRBV13 TGTGCCAGCAGCTTAGGGACTAGCGGGAGTCAGTTCTTC CASSLGTSGSQFF
once TRBJ2-5 NA TRBV7-9 TGTGCCAGCAGCTTACAGAAAGAGACCCAGTACTTC CASSLQKETQYF
NA TRBJ2-1 TRBD2 TRBV20-1 TGCAGTGCGTACGAACTAGCGGGAGCTTTTGAGCAGTTCTTC CSAYELAGAFEQFF